A single sample gave rise to the 15 T cell receptor beta chains below, sequenced in a study of beta chain features in type 1 diabetes (dated by TCRdb to the late 2010s). Points the paper makes about the study in general: In all four CD4+ subsets, TCRB CDR3 length was moderately but significantly shorter in type 1 diabetes patients.

The library relied on the immunoSEQ multiplex PCR assay. The High Capacity cDNA Reverse Transcription Kit was used to reverse transcribe all of the isolated RNA, meaning that expressed TCRB transcripts were what got sequenced. Here the immuneACCESS table is served through TCRdb, limited to in-frame sequences with V and J called. Missing clones are a known gap in these copies; in checked studies unresolved V genes cover under half, and the rest lacks a known reason. This sample holds roughly 300,000 clones; over 7% were observed only once. The ten biggest clones cover less than 1.2% of the sample. These receptors' antigens are unknown. The sequencing sample was made of central memory CD4+ T cells from blood. These receptors originate from a man aged 25-40 years with type 1 diabetes.

The genes are TRBV5-4 and TRBJ2-5, with no clear D. The CDR3 runs 14 residues. Trimming took 4 bases from V and 4 from J, leaving 14 bases between them. Germline V gives CDR1 SGHNT, CDR2 YYREEE (reference sequence). CDR3 residues: CASSEPSNVETQYF. The CDR3 DNA follows: TGTGCCAGCAGCGAGCCGTCCAACGTAGAGACCCAGTACTTC.

This clone turned up a few times. This chain joins TRBV30 and TRBJ1-6; D ambiguous. Trimming took 6 bases from V and 5 from J, leaving 20 bases between them. The germline CDR1 and CDR2 sequences are GTSNPN and SVGIG (reference sequence). This CDR3 comprises 16 residues. CDR3: CACSKDRLGHNSPLHF. The CDR3 DNA sequence: TGTGCCTGTTCCAAGGACCGCCTGGGCCATAATTCACCCCTCCACTTT.

The rearrangement joins TRBV7-2 to TRBJ1-6; TRBD1 is a possible D gene (6 bases). The V end was cut by 4 bases, the J end by 8 bases, with 9 bases between. This CDR3 has 13 residues. The germline gives CDR1 SGHTA, CDR2 FQGNSA. In DNA, the CDR3 is TGTGCCAGCAGCTGGAACAGGGATTCACCCCTCCACTTT. As protein: CASSWNRDSPLHF.

A few counts support this clone. The chain has TRBV18 and TRBJ2-2; no clear D gene. With 6 bases removed from V and 2 bases from J, the gap between germline ends came to 10 bases. Germline V gene sequence: CDR1 KGHSH, CDR2 LQKENI. This CDR3 has 14 residues. CDR3 coding DNA: TGTGCCAGCTCCCCCACACGTAACACCGGGGAGCTGTTTTTT. As protein: CASSPTRNTGELFF.

The rearrangement uses TRBV28 and TRBJ2-1; unclear D gene. The germline V gene encodes CDR1 MDHEN and CDR2 SYDVKM. V was shortened by 3 bases and J by 9 bases, with 12 bases between the two germline ends. The CDR3 totals 13 residues. The CDR3 region is CASSFGDPGEQFF. The CDR3 coding sequence is TGTGCCAGCAGTTTTGGGGATCCGGGTGAGCAGTTCTTC.

This clone has more than one count but fewer than ten. The chain carries TRBV4-3 and TRBJ1-4, with TRBD1 identical over 8 bases. Losses at the gene ends were 1 base for V and 3 bases for J; bases not matched to a gene: 13. Germline lookup yields CDR1 LGHNA and CDR2 YSLEER. The CDR3 spans 19 residues. The CDR3 here is CASSQGAGTGFLANEKLFF. In DNA form, the CDR3 reads TGCGCCAGCAGCCAAGGGGCCGGGACAGGATTTCTGGCTAATGAAAAACTGTTTTTT.

V gene TRBV2 combines with J gene TRBJ1-1, with D perhaps TRBD1 (6 bases). The germline gives CDR1 SNHLY, CDR2 FYNNEI. V lost 8 bases and J lost 0, with 16 bases in between. There are 15 residues in the CDR3. The CDR3 region has the DNA TGTGCCAGCCGCCAACGGGACACGATGAACACTGAAGCTTTCTTT. This translates into CASRQRDTMNTEAFF. The complete variable domain, with remaining parts taken from reference TRBV2 and TRBJ1-1, reads EPEVTQTPSHQVTQMGQEVILRCVPISNHLYFYWYRQILGQKVEFLVSFYNNEISEKSEIFDDQFSVERPDGSNFTLKIRSTKLEDSAMYFCASRQRDTMNTEAFFGQGTRLTVV.

This clone was recorded a few times. The V gene is TRBV5-1, the J gene TRBJ2-1, with D possibly being TRBD2 (5 bases). Trimming removed 0 bases from V and 0 bases from J, with 10 bases in between. Germline V gene lookup returns CDR1 SGHRS and CDR2 YFSETQ. The length of the CDR3 is 16 residues. The CDR3 bases are TGCGCCAGCAGCTTGGTTCCGGGAAGCTCCTACAATGAGCAGTTCTTC. Protein: CASSLVPGSSYNEQFF.

This clone was counted between two and nine times. This rearrangement joins TRBV6-5 to TRBJ2-3; D is perhaps TRBD2 (6 bases). V dropped 8 bases and J dropped 7 bases, with 16 bases sitting between them. Per germline, CDR1 MNHEY and CDR2 SVGAGI. The CDR3 sequence is 13 residues long. CDR3: CASGDFQRNTQYF. CDR3 nucleotides: TGTGCCAGCGGGGACTTCCAAAGAAATACGCAGTATTTT.

The chain employs TRBV30 and TRBJ2-3, with D possibly TRBD2 on 5 matching bases. This CDR3 has 14 amino acids. V was trimmed by 0 bases and J by 0 bases, leaving 7 bases between them. Germline assignment: CDR1 GTSNPN and CDR2 SVGIG (reference sequence). As DNA, the CDR3 is TGTGCCTGGAGTGTTAGGACTAGCACAGATACGCAGTATTTT. Its translation is CAWSVRTSTDTQYF.

This clone has more than one count but fewer than ten. The chain carries TRBV25-1 and TRBJ2-3; D is unclear. Germline V CDR1 and CDR2: MGHDK, SYGVNS. This CDR3 is 13 amino acids long. Trimming took 7 bases from V and 1 from J, leaving 9 bases between them. CDR3 in amino acids: CASTTSGTDTQYF. The CDR3 DNA reads TGTGCCAGCACCACCTCGGGCACAGATACGCAGTATTTT.

This chain connects TRBV19 to TRBJ2-1, with D perhaps TRBD1 (6 bases). Trimming left V 9 bases short and J 5 bases short, with 11 bases between. The CDR3 runs to 12 residues. Germline assignment: CDR1 LNHDA and CDR2 SQIVND (reference sequence). The CDR3 loop reads CASGQKHNEQFF. For the CDR3, the DNA is TGTGCCAGCGGACAGAAGCACAATGAGCAGTTCTTC.

The gene calls are TRBV11-2 and TRBJ2-7, with TRBD1 matching over 8 bases. Trimming took 6 bases from V and 2 from J; bases not matched to a gene: 15. Germline CDR1 SGHAT, CDR2 FQNNGV. This CDR3 is built from 17 residues. In DNA, the CDR3 is TGTGCCAGCAGACATTGGCGTAGGACAGGGCGAACCTACGAGCAGTACTTC. Translating it yields CASRHWRRTGRTYEQYF.

The rearrangement joins TRBV30 to TRBJ2-3, with 14 bases aligning to TRBD2. After removal of 3 bases from V and 3 bases from J, the junction contained 8 bases not matched to a gene. The CDR3 is 17 amino acids. Germline CDR1 is GTSNPN and CDR2 is SVGIG (reference sequence). The CDR3, as DNA: TGTGCCTGGAGCGTAGAGGGACTAGCGGGGGTGACAGATACGCAGTATTTT. It yields the protein CAWSVEGLAGVTDTQYF.

This clone was seen at least ten times. The chain joins TRBV5-5 to TRBJ2-2, with a possible D match to TRBD1 (6 bases). CDR1 SGHKS and CDR2 YYEKEE come from the germline V gene (reference sequence). The CDR3 consists of 16 residues. V lost 1 base and J lost 1, with 11 bases in between. In DNA form, the CDR3 reads TGTGCCAGCAGCTTGACGGGGACACTGAACACCGGGGAGCTGTTTTTT. Amino acid sequence: CASSLTGTLNTGELFF.